Listed below are T cell receptor beta chains from one sample, sequenced in a study of T cell clusters in autoimmune cytopenias. TCRdb reprocessed the multiplex PCR reads and reports one entry per CDR3 protein, with no DNA. The sample shows some 6,000 distinct CDR3 sequences, and under 20% sits with its ten largest clones. The sequenced sample was peripheral blood. The receptors here all came from a human donor with an autoimmune cytopenia or autoimmune hepatitis (not recorded which). Both conserved end residues are part of each CDR3. Size values are once, few and many counts, or a class for expanded clones, and some rows have none.

V gene	clone size	J gene	CDR3 protein
TRBV7-6	medium-sized	TRBJ2-1	CASSLVGGGNEQFF
TRBV19	.	TRBJ1-1	CASSIGELDGTEAFF
TRBV19	medium-sized	TRBJ2-3	CASSIRDSRGARDTQYF
TRBV11-3	medium-sized	TRBJ2-3	CASSGDTDTQYF
TRBV11-3	medium-sized	TRBJ2-4	CASSSKWGARENIQYF
TRBV6-5	medium-sized	TRBJ2-1	CASSLGGDEQFF
TRBV30	medium-sized	TRBJ1-1	CAFGRPTEAFF
TRBV19	.	TRBJ1-3	CASTFEGGGNTIYF
TRBV20-1	.	TRBJ2-3	CSAIGGGGSTDTQYF
TRBV20-1	.	TRBJ2-7	CSARDWTEGPYEQYF
TRBV4-2	medium-sized	TRBJ2-7	CASSQEEGTGGYEQYF
TRBV14	.	TRBJ1-2	CASSQQENYGYTF
TRBV13	.	TRBJ2-7	CASSSLDYEQYF
TRBV13	.	TRBJ2-7	CASSLCPGLAVCEQYF
TRBV19	.	TRBJ2-1	CARRRSMGETQYF
TRBV6-4	medium-sized	TRBJ2-3	CASSDSMDPTDTQYF
TRBV5-4	.	TRBJ1-2	CASSLYVGGPHRYTF
TRBV7-9	.	TRBJ1-6	CASSSGPENSPLHF
TRBV12-3/TRBV12-4	.	TRBJ2-5	CASSGTGGDETQYF
TRBV29-1	medium-sized	TRBJ2-1	CSVSGLAGDNEQFF
TRBV6-5	medium-sized	TRBJ1-1	CASSYSVTYTEAFF
TRBV11-3	medium-sized	TRBJ1-6	CASSSTNSPLHF
TRBV11-3	.	TRBJ2-1	CASSLEGGGLAGAPGNEQFF
TRBV5-4	.	TRBJ2-1	CASSQGTGDYNEQFF
TRBV6-5	.	TRBJ1-6	CASSYSKQALGSPLHF
TRBV5-1	.	TRBJ1-2	CASSLLGSYGYTF
TRBV30	medium-sized	TRBJ2-7	CAWKLAGGSIEQYF
TRBV6-4	medium-sized	TRBJ2-6	CASSDGSGANVLTF
TRBV18	.	TRBJ2-5	CASSEGPETQYF
TRBV12-3/TRBV12-4	.	TRBJ2-5	CASSKGQNQETQYF
TRBV6-1	medium-sized	TRBJ2-4	CASSRRGQGRQYF
TRBV27	medium-sized	TRBJ2-5	CASSSGLAETQYF
TRBV6-6	.	TRBJ1-6	CASSWGSSYNSPLQF
TRBV6-5	.	TRBJ1-3	CASSYFSRDAATIYF
TRBV6-5	.	TRBJ2-7	CASRRQGAVYEQYF
TRBV19	medium-sized	TRBJ1-1	CASSIVAGNTEAFF
TRBV11-3	.	TRBJ2-3	CASSSSGGGAFIDTQYF
TRBV19	medium-sized	TRBJ1-2	CASSLGTARGYTF
TRBV12-3/TRBV12-4	medium-sized	TRBJ1-4	CASTRQGSEKLFF
TRBV5-5	medium-sized	TRBJ2-1	CASSSWAGNEQFF
TRBV7-9	.	TRBJ2-3	CASSLGLADTQYF
TRBV6-6	.	TRBJ1-4	CASRGAFGPRNATNEKLFF
TRBV29-1	medium-sized	TRBJ2-1	CSVEEKLAGDEQFF
TRBV6-5	medium-sized	TRBJ2-2	CASSLGRRVGELFF
TRBV6-6	.	TRBJ2-7	CASSEAVGGHEQYF
TRBV27	medium-sized	TRBJ2-2	CASSRLVTGELFF
TRBV11-3	.	TRBJ1-2	CASSLYGTGVIRRYGYTF
TRBV6-5	.	TRBJ2-7	CASSDSGDSYEQYF
TRBV6-5	.	TRBJ2-3	CASSYVVLTDTQYF
TRBV19	medium-sized	TRBJ1-5	CASSMGRGARQPQHF
TRBV27	medium-sized	TRBJ2-7	CASSPLDRVNSYEQYF
TRBV6-1	medium-sized	TRBJ1-4	CASTGNAGLSLGEKLFF
TRBV11-3	medium-sized	TRBJ2-1	CASSLSGGAVGEQFF
TRBV19	medium-sized	TRBJ1-5	CASRGQANQPQHF
TRBV12-3/TRBV12-4	medium-sized	TRBJ2-1	CASSFLASHEQFF
TRBV7-3	.	TRBJ1-4	CASSYWSQGVREKLFF
TRBV6-4	.	TRBJ2-1	CASSDSDGAGGNEQFF
TRBV5-1	.	TRBJ2-7	CASSTESSYEQYF